The clone carrying this T cell receptor (beta chain) was seen a few times. Its antigen is still unknown. This record comes from a study of T cells in Graves' hyperthyroidism and ophthalmopathy. General observations from the study: In the blood, most expanded thyroid clonotypes above 0.001 appeared as well.

Amplified TCR beta CDR3 regions derived from RNA transcripts. The HTBI primer set was used in a first-round RT-PCR of the TCR CDR3. One entry per CDR3 protein results from TCRdb running MiXCR on the multiplex PCR reads. The table includes approximately 300,000 distinct CDR3 sequences, roughly 19% detected once. V lost 2 bases, J lost 4 bases, and 6 bases lay in between. The CDR3 consists of 13 residues. A patient was excluded if there was uncontrolled infection, other autoimmune disease, pregnancy or lactation. V is TRBV12-3 or TRBV12-4 and J is TRBJ1-5, with D hard to call. The receptor's source is a man aged 45 to 65 with Graves' ophthalmopathy. Sequencing was done on a sample of blood. The chain's CDR3 is CASSLIGNQPQHF. The CDR3, as DNA: TGTGCCAGCAGTTTAATAGGGAATCAGCCCCAGCATTTT.